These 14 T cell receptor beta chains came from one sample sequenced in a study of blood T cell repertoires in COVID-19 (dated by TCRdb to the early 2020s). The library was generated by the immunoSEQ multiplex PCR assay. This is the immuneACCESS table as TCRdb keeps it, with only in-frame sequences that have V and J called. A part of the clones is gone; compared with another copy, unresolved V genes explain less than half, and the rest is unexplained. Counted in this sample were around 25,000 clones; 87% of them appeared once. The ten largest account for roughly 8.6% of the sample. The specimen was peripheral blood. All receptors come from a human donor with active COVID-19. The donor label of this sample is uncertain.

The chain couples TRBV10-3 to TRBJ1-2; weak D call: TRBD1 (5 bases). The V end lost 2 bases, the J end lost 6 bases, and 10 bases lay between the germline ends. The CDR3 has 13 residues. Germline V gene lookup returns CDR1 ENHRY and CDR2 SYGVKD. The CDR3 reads CAISEGGANGYTF. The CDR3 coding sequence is TGTGCCATCAGTGAGGGAGGGGCCAATGGCTACACCTTC.

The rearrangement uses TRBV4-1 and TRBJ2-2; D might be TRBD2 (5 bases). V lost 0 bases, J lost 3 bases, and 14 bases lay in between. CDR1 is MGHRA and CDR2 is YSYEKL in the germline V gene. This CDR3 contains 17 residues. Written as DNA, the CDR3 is TGCGCCAGCAGCCAAGATCGCCGGGGTTCGTACACCGGGGAGCTGTTTTTT. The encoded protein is CASSQDRRGSYTGELFF.

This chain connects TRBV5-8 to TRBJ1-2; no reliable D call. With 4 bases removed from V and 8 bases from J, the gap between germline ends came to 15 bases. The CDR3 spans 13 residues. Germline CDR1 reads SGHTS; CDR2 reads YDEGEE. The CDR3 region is CASSRGPRGGYTF. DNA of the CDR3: TGTGCCAGCAGCCGTGGTCCACGAGGCGGCTACACCTTC.

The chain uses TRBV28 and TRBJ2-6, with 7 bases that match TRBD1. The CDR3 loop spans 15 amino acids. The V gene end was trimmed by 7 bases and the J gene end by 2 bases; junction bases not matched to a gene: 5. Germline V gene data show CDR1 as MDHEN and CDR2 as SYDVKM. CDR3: CASTQTGPGANVLTF. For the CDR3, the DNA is TGTGCCAGCACCCAGACAGGGCCTGGGGCCAACGTCCTGACTTTC.

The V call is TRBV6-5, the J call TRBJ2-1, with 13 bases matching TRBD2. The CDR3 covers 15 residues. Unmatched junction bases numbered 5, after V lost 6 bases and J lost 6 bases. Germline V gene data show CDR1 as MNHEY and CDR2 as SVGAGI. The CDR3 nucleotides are TGTGCCAGCAGCCGGGGGACTAGCGGGACCAATGAGCAGTTCTTC. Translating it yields CASSRGTSGTNEQFF.

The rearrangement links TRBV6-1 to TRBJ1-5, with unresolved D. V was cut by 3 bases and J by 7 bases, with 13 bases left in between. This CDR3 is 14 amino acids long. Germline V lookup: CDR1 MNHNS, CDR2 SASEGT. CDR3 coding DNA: TGTGCCAGCAGTGACGCCCCAGGCGACCAGCCCCAGCATTTT. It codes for CASSDAPGDQPQHF.

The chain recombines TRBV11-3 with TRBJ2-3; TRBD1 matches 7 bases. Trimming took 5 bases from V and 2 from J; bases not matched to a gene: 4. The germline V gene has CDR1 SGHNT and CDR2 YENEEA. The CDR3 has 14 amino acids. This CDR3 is CASSLGTATDTQYF. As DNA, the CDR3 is TGTGCCAGCAGCCTAGGGACAGCCACAGATACGCAGTATTTT. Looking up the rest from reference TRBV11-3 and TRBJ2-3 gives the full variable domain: EAGVVQSPRYKIIEKKQPVAFWCNPISGHNTLYWYLQNLGQGPELLIRYENEEAVDDSQLPKDRFSAERLKGVDSTLKIQPAELGDSAVYLCASSLGTATDTQYFGPGTRLTVL.

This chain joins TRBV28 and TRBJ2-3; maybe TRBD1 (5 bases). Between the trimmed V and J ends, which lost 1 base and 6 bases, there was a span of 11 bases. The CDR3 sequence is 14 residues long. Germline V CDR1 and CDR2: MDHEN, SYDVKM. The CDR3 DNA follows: TGTGCCAGCAGTTTATTAGGGGCTCGGGATACGCAGTATTTT. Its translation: CASSLLGARDTQYF.

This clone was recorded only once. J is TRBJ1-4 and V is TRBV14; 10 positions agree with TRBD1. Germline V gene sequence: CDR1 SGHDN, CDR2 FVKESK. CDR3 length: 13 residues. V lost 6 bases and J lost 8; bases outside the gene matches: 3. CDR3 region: CASRTGGTEKLFF. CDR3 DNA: TGTGCCAGCAGGACAGGGGGCACGGAAAAACTGTTTTTT.

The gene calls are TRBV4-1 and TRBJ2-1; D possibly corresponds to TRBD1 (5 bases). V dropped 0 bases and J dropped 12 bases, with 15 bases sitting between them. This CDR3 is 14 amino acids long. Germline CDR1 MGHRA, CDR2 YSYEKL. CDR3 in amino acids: CASSQDSTATGQFF. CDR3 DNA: TGCGCCAGCAGCCAAGATTCGACAGCAACTGGGCAGTTCTTC.

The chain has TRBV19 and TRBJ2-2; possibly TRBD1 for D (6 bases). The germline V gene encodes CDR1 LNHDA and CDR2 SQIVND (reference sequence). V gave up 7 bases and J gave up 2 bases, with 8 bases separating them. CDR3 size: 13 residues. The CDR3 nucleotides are TGTGCCAGTACAGGGGTCAACACCGGGGAGCTGTTTTTT. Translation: CASTGVNTGELFF.

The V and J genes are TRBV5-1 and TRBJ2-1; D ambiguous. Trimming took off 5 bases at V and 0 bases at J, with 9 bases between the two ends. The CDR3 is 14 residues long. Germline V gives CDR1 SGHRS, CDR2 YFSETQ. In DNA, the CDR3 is TGCGCCAGCAGGACACAGAGCTCCTACAATGAGCAGTTCTTC. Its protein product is CASRTQSSYNEQFF.

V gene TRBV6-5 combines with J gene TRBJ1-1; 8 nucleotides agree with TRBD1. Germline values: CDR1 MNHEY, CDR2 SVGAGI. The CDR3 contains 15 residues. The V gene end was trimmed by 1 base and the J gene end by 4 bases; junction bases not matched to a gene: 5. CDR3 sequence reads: CASSYFGTGITEAFF. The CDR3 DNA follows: TGTGCCAGCAGTTACTTCGGGACAGGCATCACTGAAGCTTTCTTT.

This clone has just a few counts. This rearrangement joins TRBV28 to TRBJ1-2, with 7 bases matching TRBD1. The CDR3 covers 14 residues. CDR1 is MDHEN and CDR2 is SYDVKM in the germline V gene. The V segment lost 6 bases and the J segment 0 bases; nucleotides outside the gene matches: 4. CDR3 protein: CASSPQGTNYGYTF. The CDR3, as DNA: TGTGCCAGCAGCCCACAGGGGACTAACTATGGCTACACCTTC.